This TCR beta chain was sequenced during a study of cytomegalovirus exposure and HLA in healthy donors (dated by TCRdb to the late 2010s). Looking at the study overall: According to an earlier analysis of 587 of the donors, about 180 million T cells yielded roughly 110 million unique TCR beta sequences and about 300 Gb of sequence data. Because of strong linkage in the cohort, roughly five DR-DQ haplotypes were treated as single units for association and clustering. A separate validation cohort of about 110 different subjects was used in addition to the roughly 640-subject first cohort. The study aimed to test whether signatures of past pathogen exposure could be identified by cataloging public T cell receptors. Approximately 310 gigabases of sequencing data and approximately 93 million unique TCR sequences were included in an early release covering over 600 HLA-typed donors. Rather than using new phenotypic data, the later analysis identified candidate immune exposures from TCR beta sequences and from how often those sequences occurred across donors. In a later genetic analysis, genome-wide SNP genotypes for about 55% of the roughly 670 donors were used, and that subset was treated as a discovery cohort. The genetic ancestry cluster associated with self-reported Caucasian donors included about 81% of the roughly 400 genotyped donors. Using immunosequencing, the study profiled T cell repertoires from 550 to 750 subjects and related those repertoires to cytomegalovirus serostatus. HLA typing included class I and class II loci at four-digit resolution. An earlier analysis of approximately 640 of the donors applied high-throughput TCR beta sequencing to assess whether each TCR beta V gene segment acted as functional or pseudogenic. Typing coverage differed by locus: A, B, C, DRB1 and DQB1 were typed in about 620-640 donors, DQA1 in about 500, DPA1 in around 600, and DPB1 in 400 to 480. All discovery cohort repertoires had been generated using a single sequencing platform. To predict cytomegalovirus infection status, the study combined high-throughput TCR immunosequencing, statistical association of individual TCRs with disease status, and machine learning. Donor age, sex, ethnicity and CMV serostatus were collected together with the repertoire data. Across 398 genotyped donors of the cohort, an average of roughly 200,000 unique TCR beta nucleotide sequences per donor were sequenced, and 15% to 20% of those sequences were non-productive. In a later analysis, previously published TCR beta repertoires from about 670 donors were re-analyzed and high-resolution HLA genotyping was added so that TCR occurrence patterns could be studied. What the work shows at the level of the full study, not this receptor alone: Assigning TCR associations to individual alleles was difficult when HLA alleles, especially DR and DQ, strongly co-occurred. In this cohort, only TCR beta chains were sequenced, and detectable features were limited by the absence of alpha or paired-chain data. Because HLA typing was missing for some donors at each locus, association tests included only the typed subset. An earlier analysis of approximately 530 of the donors showed that most TCR beta V segments appeared in productive rearrangements either about 87% or about 30% of the time, which broadly matched IMGT annotations. According to a later genetic analysis, donors in an Asian-associated ancestry cluster had fewer N-insertions in productive TCRs than the roughly 670-donor mean. In vitro tests confirmed that a few of the cytomegalovirus-associated TCR beta chains recognize cytomegalovirus antigens. Correlated functional status among segregating V segments might reflect linkage disequilibrium, but an unknown experimental factor could not be ruled out. The classifier was reported to diagnose cytomegalovirus status with high specificity and sensitivity in both the original and validation cohorts. Roughly uniform sequencing depth across donors was assumed in presence/absence analyses, although this assumption may not hold. According to the authors, the approach could potentially be generalized to other disease states and immunological phenotypes. Most TCR sequences were seen in very few donors, while some public TCRs were found in many individuals. Several of the top co-occurrence clusters appeared to be linked to parvovirus B19, influenza, CMV and Epstein-Barr virus, according to a later analysis. Most CMV-associated TCR beta chains appeared to be HLA-restricted in a later analysis, and the HLA associations seemed to be driven largely by CMV exposure. The only immune exposure information available for the cohort was CMV serostatus. In a later genetic analysis, a missense DCLRE1C variant was associated with V-gene and J-gene trimming of TCR beta chains, and the association was replicated in an independent cohort. Some IMGT-functional V segments, including TRBV6-2 and TRBV6-3, could not be distinguished by the 87-base-pair reads and were therefore excluded. Because counts were too low, about 18 rarely observed V segments, including chromosome 9 orphons, were left out of the earlier analysis of roughly 600 of the donors. A further reported finding was that TCR beta sequences accurately predicted the HLA-A and HLA-B alleles for most subjects in the first cohort. A cluster of highly shared sequence variants was judged likely to represent a technical artifact of the sequencing pipeline. According to a later analysis, TCR association rates differed among HLA loci, with DRB1 alleles showing the most associated TCRs and HLA-C alleles showing the fewest. A later analysis found that HLA-associated TCR beta chains were more clonally expanded and had lower generation probabilities than equally common non-associated chains. In a later analysis, some 18,000 TCR beta sequences were associated with specific HLA alleles at a false discovery rate of 0.05. In the study, approximately 150 TCR beta chains were listed as associated with cytomegalovirus.

The cohort consisted of 650 to 700 healthy bone marrow donors. At the time of sampling, all cohort members were nominally healthy, though unrecorded immune exposures were likely present. The donor tested CMV seronegative, placing the donor among the 352 seronegative members of the cohort. Each donor provided a peripheral blood sample, and peripheral blood mononuclear cells were used for TCR beta sequencing. The Qiagen DNeasy Blood Extraction Kit was used to extract genomic DNA from the blood cell samples. This clone was counted a few times. Its antigen remains undetermined. Base qualities are not at hand, and no much larger clone is one base apart. The library was obtained by the immunoSEQ multiplex PCR assay. The multiplex PCR relied on a mix of 60 forward primers for TCR Vbeta segments and 13 reverse primers for TCR Jbeta segments. Amplification of the CDR3 region of rearranged TCR beta genes was performed with a multiplex PCR assay on genomic DNA. The amplified TCR beta libraries were sequenced on the Illumina HiSeq System as 87-base-pair reads. In the source study's methods: Across the roughly 640 repertoires, a later analysis counted approximately 75 million unique TCR beta chains, approximately 12 million of which were shared by at least two donors. To remove PCR and sequencing errors, raw reads were error-corrected and collapsed into unique sequences using a nearest-neighbor algorithm that merged closely related sequences. To assign V, D and J gene segments, CDR3 sequences were aligned to IMGT reference sequences. For a sequence to be retained, a match of at least six nucleotides to both a V gene segment and a J gene segment was required. Rearrangements were called productive when the CDR3 lacked stop codons and stayed in frame with V and J; all others were non-productive. CDR3 was defined by IMGT convention, running from the second conserved V-encoded cysteine to the conserved J-encoded phenylalanine. In an earlier analysis of more than 550 of the donors, sequences lacking an unambiguous match to a single V gene segment were excluded. An earlier analysis of roughly 590 of the donors called V segments functional above 56.7% productive rearrangements and segregating when the between-donor standard deviation exceeded 5%. A statistical classification framework was developed to diagnose cytomegalovirus status using the catalog of TCR beta chain sequences. In a later analysis, V and J genes were assigned by comparing TCR nucleotide sequences against IMGT/GENE-DB human TR gene sequences. Using the TCRdist pipeline, a later analysis assigned CDR3 sequences along with most-parsimonious VDJ recombination scenarios. In a later analysis, each TCR beta chain was defined by its CDR3 amino acid sequence together with its V-gene family, and reads without a unique V-gene family were excluded. As a way to deal with suspected cross-contamination and a sequencing artifact, a later analysis dropped more than 500 nucleotide sequences that were highly shared and had low generation probability. In a later analysis, a clonal expansion index was calculated for each public chain from normalized within-repertoire ranks of inferred template counts. A later analysis computed generation probabilities with a VDJ recombination model fitted to out-of-frame rearrangements, and checked the results against IGoR. In a later analysis, hypergeometric tests were used to score TCR-TCR, TCR-HLA and TCR-CMV co-occurrence, with a repertoire-size bias correction applied to TCR pairs. A later analysis estimated false discovery rates by permuting HLA or CMV assignments 20 times. A later analysis grouped co-occurring TCRs with DBSCAN, adding TCRdist sequence similarity when clustering within HLA-allele-positive subsets. Repertoires with fewer than 30,000 or more than 120,000 public chains were left out of co-occurrence clustering, as were a handful of repertoires with anomalous nucleotide sharing. Entries here come from immuneACCESS through TCRdb and include only in-frame sequences with V and J called. Some clones fail to appear in such tables; in the studies checked, an unresolved V gene covers under half of the shortfall, and the cause of the remainder is unknown. Clone size and the V and J calls come from that table; the DNA yielded D and trimming. The sample profile shows about 150,000 clones; under 80% of them were found once. Clones ranked in the top ten supply about 2% of the sample.

Measured from the cysteine to the phenylalanine, the CDR3 is 17 residues long. This entry keeps only the CDR3 DNA: 51 bases, framed from base 1. From V the trimming removes 5 bases and from J it removes 2 bases, while the gene matches leave 7 bases of the junction unaccounted for. Per the germline V gene, SGHAT is the CDR1 and FQNNGV is the CDR2. The sequence was obtained from a man between 25 and 39 years old in good health and CMV-seronegative. Sequences were obtained from PBMCs. The rearrangement joined TRBV11-2 to TRBJ2-3, with 13 central nucleotides matching TRBD2. The CDR3 in this case is CASSAGLAGASTDTQYF. The DNA sequence reads TGTGCCAGCAGCGCAGGACTAGCGGGGGCCTCCACAGATACGCAGTATTTT.